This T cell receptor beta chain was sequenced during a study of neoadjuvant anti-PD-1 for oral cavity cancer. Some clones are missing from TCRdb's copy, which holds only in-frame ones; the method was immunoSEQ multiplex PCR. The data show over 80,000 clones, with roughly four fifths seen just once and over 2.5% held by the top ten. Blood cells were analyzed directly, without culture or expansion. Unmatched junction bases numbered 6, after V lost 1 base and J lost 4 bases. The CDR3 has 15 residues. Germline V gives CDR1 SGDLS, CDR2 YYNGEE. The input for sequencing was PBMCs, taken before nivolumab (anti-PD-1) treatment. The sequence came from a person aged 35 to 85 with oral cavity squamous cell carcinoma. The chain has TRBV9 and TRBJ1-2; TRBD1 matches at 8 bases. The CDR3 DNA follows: TGTGCCAGCAGCGTAATCGCAGGGGGCAGCTATGGCTACACCTTC. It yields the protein CASSVIAGGSYGYTF.